This T cell receptor beta chain was captured by sequencing in a study of CD8 T cells in ankylosing spondylitis. The CDR3 extends over 14 amino acids. From germline, CDR1 is SGHAT and CDR2 FQNNGV. Trimming removed 5 bases from V and 5 bases from J, with 15 bases in between. This clonotype was counted a few times. The antigen is not known. Study-level findings and limits: Disease-linked clones had a CD8+ phenotype and relatively low frequency in peripheral blood. Reactive arthritis synovial fluid and blood were previously reported to contain some motif variants. Blood of patients with ankylosing spondylitis appeared to be characterized by a TCR beta motif of roughly eight highly homologous variants. Significantly higher representation of disease-linked clones was reported for matched ankylosing spondylitis synovial fluid.

Using quantitative 5'-RACE with molecular barcodes, the authors made TCR beta libraries. TCRdb recomputed calls from the 5' RACE reads with MiXCR, one row per CDR3 protein. The top ten hold under 4.5% of the sample, which has fewer than 550,000 distinct CDR3 sequences, less than 6% seen once. The receptor was derived from a male donor with ankylosing spondylitis. The chain recombines TRBV11-2 with TRBJ2-5; D not resolved. Sequencing was done on a sample of blood, either unsorted or a sorted T cell fraction (not recorded which). DNA for the CDR3: TGTGCCAGCAGCCGTCAAACGAAAGGGGAGACCCAGTACTTC. This encodes CASSRQTKGETQYF.